This T cell receptor (beta chain) originates from a study of identifying expanded T cells in peripheral blood. A note on this clone: Its target is not known.

The germline gives CDR1 PRHDT, CDR2 FYEKMQ (reference sequence). CDR3 length: 15 amino acids. Trimming cost V 2 bases and J 3 bases, with 10 bases left between them. Method: immunoSEQ multiplex PCR; TCRdb's copy keeps in-frame clones and lacks some. This repertoire shows 70,000 or so clones, 90% found once; its top ten account for 3% to 4%. Study results and limitations: Technical replicates showed about 1.2 changed clones; two weeks approximately 16; four weeks 19. Across healthy donors, higher total template counts meant significantly greater roughly two-week count variance.

This chain connects TRBV13 to TRBJ1-4, with D possibly being TRBD1 (6 bases). Sequencing was done on a sample of blood. The TCR originated in a person aged 18-69 years in good health. The CDR3 spells CASSLTGQANEKLFF. In nucleotides, the CDR3 is TGTGCCAGCAGCTTAACGGGACAAGCTAATGAAAAACTGTTTTTT.